One sample yielded the 24 T cell receptor beta chains listed below, sequenced in a study of T cells in Graves' hyperthyroidism and ophthalmopathy. RNA transcripts yielded amplified TCR beta CDR3 regions. The TCR CDR3 was amplified in a first-round RT-PCR using the HTBI primer set. TCRdb passed the multiplex PCR reads through MiXCR, listing each CDR3 protein once. The sample lists around 340,000 distinct CDR3 sequences; roughly 15% were seen once. Sequenced sample: blood. These TCRs come from a man aged 30-40 years with Graves' hyperthyroidism.

The table lists this clonotype with many counts. The V and J genes are TRBV6-1 and TRBJ1-5; possible D gene TRBD1, 5 bases. The CDR3 is 13 amino acids. Between the trimmed V and J ends, which lost 6 bases and 3 bases, there was a span of 9 bases. Per germline, CDR1 MNHNS and CDR2 SASEGT. The DNA for the CDR3 is TGTGCCAGCAGATTGGGACCCAATCAGCCCCAGCATTTT. Amino acids: CASRLGPNQPQHF.

This clonotype was picked up a small number of times. The gene calls are TRBV7-9 and TRBJ2-7, with 11 bases aligning to TRBD2. The CDR3 spans 15 residues. The V segment lost 5 bases and the J segment 0 bases; nucleotides outside the gene matches: 3. In germline, CDR1 is SEHNR, CDR2 FQNEAQ (reference sequence). The CDR3 coding sequence is TGTGCCAGCAGCACGGGACTAGCGGTCTCCTACGAGCAGTACTTC. Its protein product is CASSTGLAVSYEQYF.

There are many counts of this clonotype. The chain joins TRBV5-1 to TRBJ2-7; D not resolved. The CDR3 loop spans 16 amino acids. Deletions cut 4 bases from V and 0 bases from J, with 17 bases between. Germline lookup yields CDR1 SGHRS and CDR2 YFSETQ. The CDR3 region is CASSLYVTASSYEQYF. The CDR3 nucleotides are TGCGCCAGCAGCCTGTACGTGACTGCAAGCTCCTACGAGCAGTACTTC.

The V gene is TRBV5-4, the J gene TRBJ2-5; TRBD2 aligns across 12 bases. The CDR3 is 17 amino acids. In germline, CDR1 is SGHNT, CDR2 YYREEE (reference sequence). J lost 3 bases, V lost 3 bases, and 9 bases had no gene match. CDR3 residues: CASSSGGLAGLKETQYF. The CDR3 DNA follows: TGTGCCAGCAGCTCGGGGGGACTAGCGGGTCTGAAAGAGACCCAGTACTTC.

This clonotype occurred once. This may be a read error: a much more frequent sequence differs by one nucleotide. The V gene is TRBV12-3 or TRBV12-4, the J gene TRBJ2-1; tentative D call: TRBD1 (5 bases). Trimming stripped 2 bases from V and 14 bases from J, with 19 bases between. The CDR3 loop spans 14 amino acids. This chain's CDR3 is CASSLRGPYLEKFF. CDR3 nucleotide sequence: TGTGCCAGCAGTTTAAGGGGCCCCTACCTGGAGAAGTTCTTC.

This clonotype was seen at least ten times. V gene TRBV10-3 combines with J gene TRBJ1-1, with 9 bases matching TRBD1. Trimming cost V 0 bases and J 10 bases; bases outside gene matches: 6. CDR1 and CDR2 (germline): ENHRY, SYGVKD. CDR3 length: 14 residues. The CDR3 here is CAISESPGTGLAFF. CDR3 coding DNA: TGTGCCATCAGTGAGTCGCCCGGGACAGGGCTAGCTTTCTTT.

The chain recombines TRBV7-3 with TRBJ1-2, with 8 bases lining up with TRBD1. Per germline, CDR1 SGHTA and CDR2 FQGTGA. The J segment lost 4 bases and the V segment lost 5 bases, leaving 12 bases of the junction unmatched. The CDR3 loop spans 16 amino acids. The DNA for the CDR3 is TGTGCCAGCAGCCAAGATCGTACAGGGGGGTCCTATGGCTACACCTTC. Amino acids: CASSQDRTGGSYGYTF.

Many counts were recorded for this clonotype. The CDR3 is CASSALAGGLQFF. CDR3 in DNA: TGTGCCAGCAGTGCACTAGCGGGAGGCCTTCAGTTCTTC. The V call is TRBV2, the J call TRBJ2-1; 12 positions agree with TRBD2. Germline CDR1 and CDR2: SNHLY and FYNNEI. The V segment lost 4 bases and the J segment 13 bases; nucleotides outside the gene matches: 5. The CDR3 has 13 residues.

This clonotype was recorded a few times. The genes are TRBV4-2 and TRBJ2-7, with D hard to call. Trimming removed 1 base from V and 5 bases from J, with 12 bases in between. Germline V gene sequence: CDR1 LGHNA, CDR2 YNFKEQ. The CDR3 covers 14 residues. The chain's CDR3 is CASSQGDTLNEQYF. The CDR3 DNA sequence: TGTGCCAGCAGCCAAGGTGACACCTTGAACGAGCAGTACTTC.

There are a few counts of this clonotype. This sequence joins TRBV30 and TRBJ2-7; D is unresolved. Trimming pared 3 bases from V and 6 bases from J, leaving 15 bases between. Germline V gene data show CDR1 as GTSNPN and CDR2 as SVGIG (reference sequence). The CDR3 sequence is 13 residues long. This CDR3 is CAWSYRKASEQYF. For the CDR3, the DNA is TGTGCCTGGAGCTATAGGAAGGCGAGCGAGCAGTACTTC.

The table lists this clonotype with many counts. This chain uses TRBV7-2 with TRBJ2-1; D is possibly TRBD1 (5 bases). Trimming stripped 5 bases from V and 4 bases from J, with 15 bases between. The CDR3 runs to 15 residues. Germline CDR1 and CDR2: SGHTA and FQGNSA. The CDR3 reads CASSLAVGPYNEQFF. The CDR3 coding sequence is TGTGCCAGCAGCCTGGCGGTGGGGCCGTACAATGAGCAGTTCTTC.

This clonotype was detected only a few times. The chain links TRBV7-6 to TRBJ2-2; D is tentatively TRBD1 or TRBD2 (5 bases each). The CDR3 is 16 residues long. CDR1 is SGHVS and CDR2 is FNYEAQ in the germline V gene. The germline V and J ends were trimmed by 3 bases and 4 bases, with 15 bases remaining between them. DNA of the CDR3: TGTGCCAGCAGCTTGGGGGACCACGCGAGCACCGGGGAGCTGTTTTTT. Its translation is CASSLGDHASTGELFF.

Many counts were recorded for this clonotype. The V and J genes are TRBV3-1 and TRBJ2-7, with D perhaps TRBD1 (5 bases). V lost 4 bases, J lost 7 bases, and 17 bases lay in between. The CDR3 spans 14 residues. The germline V gene encodes CDR1 LGHDT and CDR2 YNNKEL (reference sequence). The CDR3 region is CASSPSAGLHEQYF. The DNA for the CDR3 is TGTGCCAGCAGCCCTTCGGCAGGGCTCCATGAGCAGTACTTC.

As for this clonotype: It may be a read error: a sequence one base away is much more abundant. The rearrangement uses TRBV7-8 and TRBJ2-1, with D tentatively TRBD2 (5 bases). CDR1 SGHVS and CDR2 FQNEAQ come from the germline V gene. The germline V and J ends were trimmed by 5 bases and 5 bases, with 19 bases remaining between them. The length of the CDR3 is 16 residues. The CDR3 here is CASSPLEAASNNEQFF. CDR3 nucleotide sequence: TGTGCCAGCAGCCCCCTGGAAGCGGCCTCTAACAATGAGCAGTTCTTC.

This clonotype was counted many times. The V and J genes are TRBV12-3 or TRBV12-4 and TRBJ1-3, with D perhaps TRBD1 (6 bases). CDR3 size: 14 residues. V was shortened by 9 bases and J by 2 bases, with 14 bases between the two germline ends. The CDR3 region is CASDMRTAGNTIYF. The DNA for the CDR3 is TGTGCCAGTGATATGAGGACAGCTGGAAACACCATATATTTT.

This clonotype showed up just a few times. CDR3 in amino acids: CASSLNRADTIYF. CDR3 DNA sequence: TGTGCCAGCAGCTTAAACAGGGCGGACACCATATATTTT. V gene TRBV7-2 combines with J gene TRBJ1-3; D perhaps matches TRBD1 (6 bases). In germline, CDR1 is SGHTA, CDR2 FQGNSA. The CDR3 runs to 13 residues. V was trimmed by 2 bases and J by 8 bases, leaving 10 bases between them.

The chain has TRBV4-1 and TRBJ2-7; 7 positions match TRBD1. This CDR3 contains 15 residues. Trimming cost V 2 bases and J 6 bases; bases outside gene matches: 10. Germline lookup yields CDR1 MGHRA and CDR2 YSYEKL. This CDR3 reads CASSQFKGGLFEQYF. CDR3 nucleotides: TGCGCCAGCAGCCAATTTAAAGGGGGCCTGTTCGAGCAGTACTTC.

This clonotype appeared a few times. The chain links TRBV2 to TRBJ2-2; a possible D gene is TRBD2 (5 bases). Trimming cost V 6 bases and J 4 bases, with 9 bases left between them. The CDR3 spans 13 residues. Per the germline V gene, CDR1 is SNHLY and CDR2 is FYNNEI. CDR3 loop: CASRVLATGELFF. CDR3 DNA sequence: TGTGCCAGCAGGGTCCTAGCCACCGGGGAGCTGTTTTTT.

In its sample, this clonotype was seen many times. V gene TRBV27 combines with J gene TRBJ2-1, with D unclear. The germline CDR1 and CDR2 sequences are MNHEY and SMNVEV (reference sequence). The CDR3 totals 11 residues. V shed 5 bases and J shed 8 bases, with 7 bases lying between them. This CDR3 is CASSQGHEQFF. The DNA for the CDR3 is TGTGCCAGCAGTCAAGGGCATGAGCAGTTCTTC.

This rearrangement joins TRBV20-1 to TRBJ2-1; D is undetermined. Trimming removed 3 bases from V and 4 bases from J, with 4 bases in between. Germline V gene sequence: CDR1 DFQATT, CDR2 SNEGSKA (reference sequence). This CDR3 spans 11 amino acids. DNA for the CDR3: TGCAGTGCTAGTATGTACAATGAGCAGTTCTTC. It yields the protein CSASMYNEQFF.

This clonotype was observed at least ten times. V and J are TRBV30 and TRBJ2-2; 10 nucleotides agree with TRBD2. J gave up 3 bases and V 6 bases, and 10 bases lay outside the gene matches. Germline V CDR1 and CDR2: GTSNPN, SVGIG (reference sequence). CDR3 length equals 16 residues. DNA for the CDR3: TGTGCCTGCGACCACGGGACTAGCGCCCACACCGGGGAGCTGTTTTTT. This sequence encodes CACDHGTSAHTGELFF.

In this sample, this clonotype turned up many times. V and J are TRBV29-1 and TRBJ2-1; D gene unclear. The CDR3 runs to 11 residues. The germline gives CDR1 SQVTM, CDR2 ANQGSEA. V was trimmed by 7 bases and J by 7 bases, leaving 11 bases between them. The CDR3 reads CSALLVNEQFF. CDR3 nucleotides: TGCAGCGCCCTTCTAGTAAATGAGCAGTTCTTC.

The table lists this clonotype with a few counts. The chain recombines TRBV7-6 with TRBJ2-7, with D possibly TRBD2 on 5 matching bases. The CDR3 covers 18 residues. Germline lookup yields CDR1 SGHVS and CDR2 FNYEAQ. Trimming took off 0 bases at V and 2 bases at J, with 20 bases between the two ends. The chain's CDR3 is CASSLAPQRSSNTYEQYF. The CDR3, as DNA: TGTGCCAGCAGCTTAGCGCCCCAGCGGAGTTCAAATACCTACGAGCAGTACTTC. Using reference TRBV7-6 and TRBJ2-7 for the parts outside the CDR3, the full variable domain is GAGVSQSPRYKVTKRGQDVALRCDPISGHVSLYWYRQALGQGPEFLTYFNYEAQQDKSGLPNDRFSAERPEGSISTLTIQRTEQRDSAMYRCASSLAPQRSSNTYEQYFGPGTRLTVT.

In this sample, this clonotype turned up many times. This chain connects TRBV6-1 to TRBJ2-3; D not resolved. Germline V gene lookup returns CDR1 MNHNS and CDR2 SASEGT. CDR3 size: 14 residues. Trimming stripped 5 bases from V and 0 bases from J, with 9 bases between. The CDR3 loop is CASSQALSTDTQYF. The CDR3 DNA reads as TGTGCCAGCAGTCAGGCCCTAAGCACAGATACGCAGTATTTT.